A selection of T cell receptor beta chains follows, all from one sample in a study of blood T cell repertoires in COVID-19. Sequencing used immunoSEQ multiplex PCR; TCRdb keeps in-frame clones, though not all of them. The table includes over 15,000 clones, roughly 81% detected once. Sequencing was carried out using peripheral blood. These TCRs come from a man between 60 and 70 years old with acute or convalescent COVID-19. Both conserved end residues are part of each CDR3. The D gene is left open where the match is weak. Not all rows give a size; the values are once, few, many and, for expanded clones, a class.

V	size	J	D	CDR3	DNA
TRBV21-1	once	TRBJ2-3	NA	CASPSETSFCFDTDTQYF	TGTGCCAGCCCTTCCGAGACTAGTTTTTGTTTTGACACAGATACGCAGTATTTT
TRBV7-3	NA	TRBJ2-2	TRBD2	CASSVSSGSGELFF	TGTGCCAGCAGCGTCTCTAGCGGTTCCGGGGAGCTGTTTTTT
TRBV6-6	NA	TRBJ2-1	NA	CASSDPGLDNEQFF	TGTGCCAGCAGTGACCCGGGACTGGACAATGAGCAGTTCTTC
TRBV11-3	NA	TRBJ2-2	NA	CASSLDWTTGELFF	TGTGCCAGCAGCTTAGATTGGACAACCGGGGAGCTGTTTTTT
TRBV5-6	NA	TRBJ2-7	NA	CASSLRQNEQYF	TGTGCCAGCAGCTTGAGACAAAACGAGCAGTACTTC
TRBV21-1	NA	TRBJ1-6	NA	CASQLNSPLHF	TGTGCCAGCCAACTTAATTCACCCCTCCACTTT
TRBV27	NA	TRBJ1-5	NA	CASSPAQGHQPQHF	TGTGCCAGCAGTCCTGCACAGGGCCATCAGCCCCAGCATTTT
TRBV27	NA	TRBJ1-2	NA	CASSPGDGIYGYTF	TGTGCCAGCAGTCCGGGGGACGGTATCTATGGCTACACCTTC
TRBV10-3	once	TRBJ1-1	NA	CAIVSGENTEAFF	TGTGCCATCGTGTCCGGGGAGAACACTGAAGCTTTCTTT
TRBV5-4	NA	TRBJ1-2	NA	CASSLAQINGYTF	TGTGCCAGCAGCTTGGCACAGATCAATGGCTACACCTTC
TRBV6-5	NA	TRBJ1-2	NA	CASSYSSSSYGYTF	TGTGCCAGCAGTTACTCGAGTAGCTCCTATGGCTACACCTTC
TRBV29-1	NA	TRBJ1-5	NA	CSVGDQPQHF	TGCAGCGTTGGAGATCAGCCCCAGCATTTT
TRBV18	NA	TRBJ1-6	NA	CASSPIGQNNSPLHF	TGTGCCAGCTCACCAATTGGACAGAATAATTCACCCCTCCACTTT
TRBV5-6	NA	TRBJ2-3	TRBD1	CASSQTLQGWPFSRDTQYF	TGTGCCAGCAGCCAGACCCTACAGGGGTGGCCCTTTAGTAGGGATACGCAGTATTTT
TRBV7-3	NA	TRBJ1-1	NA	CASSVGGSSEAFF	TGTGCCAGCAGCGTAGGGGGTAGTAGTGAAGCTTTCTTT
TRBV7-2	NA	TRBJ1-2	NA	CASSLAVEGYGYTF	TGTGCCAGCAGCTTAGCCGTGGAGGGATACGGCTACACCTTC
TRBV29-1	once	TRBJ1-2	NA	CSADPQDYGYTF	TGCAGCGCCGACCCACAGGACTATGGCTACACCTTC
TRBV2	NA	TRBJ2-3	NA	CASLGQYRTDTQYF	TGTGCCAGCCTTGGACAGTATAGGACAGATACGCAGTATTTT
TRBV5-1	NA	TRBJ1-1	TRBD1	CASSWGQMVNTEAFF	TGCGCCAGCAGCTGGGGACAGATGGTGAACACTGAAGCTTTCTTT
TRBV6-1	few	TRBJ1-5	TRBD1	CASSLQGGSNQPQHF	TGTGCCAGCAGTTTACAGGGGGGAAGCAATCAGCCCCAGCATTTT
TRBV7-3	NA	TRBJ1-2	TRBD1	CASSLTGQGNYGYTF	TGTGCCAGCAGCTTAACGGGACAGGGGAACTATGGCTACACCTTC
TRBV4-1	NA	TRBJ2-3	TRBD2	CASSFGLAGGHTDTQYF	TGCGCCAGCAGCTTTGGACTAGCGGGGGGCCACACAGATACGCAGTATTTT
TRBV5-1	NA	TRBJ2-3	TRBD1	CASSGTALNPTDTQYF	TGCGCCAGCAGCGGGACAGCCCTGAATCCCACAGATACGCAGTATTTT
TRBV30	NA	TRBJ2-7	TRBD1	CAWSPDRGYEQYF	TGTGCCTGGAGCCCTGACAGGGGCTACGAGCAGTACTTC
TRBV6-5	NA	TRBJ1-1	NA	CASRSDSANTEAFF	TGTGCCAGCAGGAGTGACAGCGCTAACACTGAAGCTTTCTTT
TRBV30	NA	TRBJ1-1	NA	CAWSPPRGKFMNTEAFF	TGTGCCTGGTCGCCCCCCAGGGGAAAATTTATGAACACTGAAGCTTTCTTT
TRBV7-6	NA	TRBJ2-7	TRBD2	CASSLGEGAYEQYF	TGTGCCAGCAGCTTAGGGGAGGGAGCCTACGAGCAGTACTTC
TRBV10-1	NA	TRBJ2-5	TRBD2	CASSASGGAETQYF	TGCGCCAGCAGTGCTAGCGGGGGGGCTGAGACCCAGTACTTC
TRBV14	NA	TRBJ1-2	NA	CASSSRGGDYGYTF	TGTGCCAGCAGCTCACGGGGGGGTGACTATGGCTACACCTTC
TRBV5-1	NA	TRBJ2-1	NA	CASSSTGSSYNEQFF	TGCGCCAGCAGCTCTACAGGGAGCTCCTACAATGAGCAGTTCTTC
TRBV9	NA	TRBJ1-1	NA	CASSARTIEAFF	TGTGCCAGCAGCGCCAGGACAATTGAAGCTTTCTTT
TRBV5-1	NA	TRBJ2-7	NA	CASSLAGSYEQYF	TGCGCCAGCAGCTTGGCCGGGTCCTACGAGCAGTACTTC
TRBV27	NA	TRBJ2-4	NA	CASSTRQFGKNIQYF	TGTGCCAGCAGTACTCGACAGTTCGGCAAAAACATTCAGTACTTC
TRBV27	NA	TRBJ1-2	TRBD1	CASSYSGGEGYTF	TGTGCCAGCAGTTACTCAGGGGGCGAGGGCTACACCTTC
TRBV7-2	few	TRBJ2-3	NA	CASSQEWGLLGGQDTQYF	TGTGCCAGCAGCCAGGAATGGGGGCTCCTCGGTGGGCAAGATACGCAGTATTTT
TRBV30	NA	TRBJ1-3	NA	CAWSGQGNTIYF	TGTGCCTGGAGTGGACAGGGAAACACCATATATTTT
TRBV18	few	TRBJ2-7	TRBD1	CASSPLGQPYEQYF	TGTGCCAGCTCACCTCTGGGACAGCCCTACGAGCAGTACTTC
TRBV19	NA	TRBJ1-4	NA	CASRRGDFNEKLFF	TGTGCCAGTCGCAGGGGCGACTTTAATGAAAAACTGTTTTTT
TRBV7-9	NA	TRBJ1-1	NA	CASSLEGRTEAFF	TGTGCCAGCAGCTTGGAGGGTCGGACTGAAGCTTTCTTT
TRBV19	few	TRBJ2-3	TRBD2	CASSAPGLAATDTQYF	TGTGCCAGTAGTGCTCCGGGACTAGCAGCGACAGATACGCAGTATTTT
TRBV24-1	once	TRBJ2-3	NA	CATSDLSGGPGDTQYF	TGTGCCACCAGTGATTTGTCGGGCGGGCCGGGGGATACGCAGTATTTT
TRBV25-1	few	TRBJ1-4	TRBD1	CASSPRDRGVEKLFF	TGTGCCAGCAGTCCCAGGGACAGGGGGGTTGAAAAACTGTTTTTT
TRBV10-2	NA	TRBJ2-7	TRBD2	CASSRTSGQWEQYF	TGCGCCAGCAGCAGGACTAGCGGGCAGTGGGAGCAGTACTTC
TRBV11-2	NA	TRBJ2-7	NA	CASSFIRESYEQYF	TGTGCCAGCAGCTTCATCAGGGAATCCTACGAGCAGTACTTC
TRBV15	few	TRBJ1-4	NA	CATSRAPRAGDEKLFF	TGTGCCACCAGCAGAGCTCCGCGGGCAGGGGATGAAAAACTGTTTTTT
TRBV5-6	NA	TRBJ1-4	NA	CASSLGGPNPNEKLFF	TGTGCCAGCAGCTTGGGTGGGCCCAATCCGAATGAAAAACTGTTTTTT
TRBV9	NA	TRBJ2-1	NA	CASSVISGVGGEQFF	TGTGCCAGCAGCGTTATCTCTGGTGTAGGGGGTGAGCAGTTCTTC
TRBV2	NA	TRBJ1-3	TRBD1	CASRTGASGNTIYF	TGTGCTAGCAGGACAGGAGCTTCTGGAAACACCATATATTTT
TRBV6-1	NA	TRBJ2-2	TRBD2	CASSDGGAGAGELFF	TGTGCCAGCAGTGACGGGGGGGCCGGTGCCGGGGAGCTGTTTTTT
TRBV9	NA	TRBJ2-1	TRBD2	CASSLGTSGGGLRYNEQFF	TGTGCCAGCAGCTTAGGGACTAGCGGGGGAGGATTGCGGTACAATGAGCAGTTCTTC
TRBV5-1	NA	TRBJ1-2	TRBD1	CASSPEDLTGGFGYTF	TGCGCCAGCAGCCCCGAGGACCTAACAGGGGGCTTTGGCTACACCTTC